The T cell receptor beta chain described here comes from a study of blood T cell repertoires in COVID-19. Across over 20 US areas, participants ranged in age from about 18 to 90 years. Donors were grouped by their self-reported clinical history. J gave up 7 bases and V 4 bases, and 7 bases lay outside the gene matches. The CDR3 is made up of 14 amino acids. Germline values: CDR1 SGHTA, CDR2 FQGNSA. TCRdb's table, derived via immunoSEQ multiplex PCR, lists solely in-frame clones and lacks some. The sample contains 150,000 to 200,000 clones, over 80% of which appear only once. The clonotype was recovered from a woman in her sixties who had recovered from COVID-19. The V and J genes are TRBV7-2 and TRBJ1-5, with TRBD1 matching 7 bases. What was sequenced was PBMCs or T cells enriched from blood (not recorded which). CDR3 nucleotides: TGTGCCAGCAGCTCTCAACAGGGGCACCAGCCCCAGCATTTT. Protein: CASSSQQGHQPQHF.